This TCR beta chain was found in a study of T-cell reconstitution after alpha-beta-depleted transplantation in children. Germline V gene sequence: CDR1 DFQATT, CDR2 SNEGSKA (reference sequence). The CDR3 spans 13 residues. Trimming left V 6 bases short and J 6 bases short, with 14 bases between. Unique molecular identifiers featured in how the TCRbeta library was prepared. TCRdb fed the PCR reads into MiXCR, producing one record per CDR3 protein. The table shows about 600,000 distinct CDR3 sequences, with under 12% occurring only once. The V gene is TRBV20-1, the J gene TRBJ2-2; no firm D call. This clonotype was sampled from a human donor who donated a stem cell graft to a child with acute myeloid leukemia. The sequencing here drew on PBMCs from the stem cell graft donor, taken from the stem cell graft. The CDR3 spells CSAPTNIAGELFF. DNA of the CDR3: TGCAGTGCACCGACCAATATTGCCGGGGAGCTGTTTTTT.